This T cell receptor (beta chain) emerged from a study of T cells in Graves' hyperthyroidism and ophthalmopathy. Amplified TCR beta CDR3 regions derived from RNA transcripts. TCR CDR3 regions were first amplified by RT-PCR with HTBI primers. One entry per CDR3 protein results from TCRdb running MiXCR on the multiplex PCR reads. Of 600,000 or so distinct CDR3 sequences listed, 15% to 20% are singletons. This CDR3 has 12 amino acids. Trimming cost V 7 bases and J 5 bases, with 10 bases left between them. The germline V gene encodes CDR1 SGHRS and CDR2 YFSETQ. The sequenced material came from blood. The sequence derives from a young woman with Graves' hyperthyroidism. The chain links TRBV5-1 to TRBJ2-1; D is ambiguous. The CDR3: CASGKQNNEQFF. CDR3 nucleotide sequence: TGCGCCAGCGGGAAGCAAAACAATGAGCAGTTCTTC. The whole variable domain, remainder taken from reference TRBV5-1 and TRBJ2-1, is KAGVTQTPRYLIKTRGQQVTLSCSPISGHRSVSWYQQTPGQGLQFLFEYFSETQRNKGNFPGRFSGRQFSNSRSEMNVSTLELGDSALYLCASGKQNNEQFFGPGTRLTVL.